This passage covers 15 T cell receptor beta chains from one sample sequenced in a study of T cell repertoires in cytomegalovirus infection. TCRdb reanalysed the reads using MiXCR and keeps one entry per CDR3 protein. The sample lists around 800,000 distinct CDR3 sequences; 30% to 35% were seen once. Their target antigens are unknown. The sample consisted of cultured CD8+ T cells from PBMCs, taken from culture after CMV antigen stimulation. The receptors come from a human donor in good health (CMV status not recorded). Some clones in this sample may be carry-over from other donors' samples.

This clonotype was recorded a few times. The rearrangement uses TRBV19 and TRBJ1-5; 7 bases agree with TRBD1. Trimming took 6 bases from V and 9 from J; bases not matched to a gene: 5. Germline V CDR1 and CDR2: LNHDA, SQIVND (reference sequence). The CDR3 has 12 residues. Here the CDR3 DNA reads TGTGCCAGTAGGGGCAGGGGGACGCCCCAGCATTTT. Its protein is CASRGRGTPQHF.

This chain connects TRBV20-1 to TRBJ2-6; 8 nucleotides line up with TRBD1. The trim removed 0 bases at V and 0 bases at J, leaving 10 bases unmatched. The CDR3 covers 19 residues. From germline, CDR1 is DFQATT and CDR2 SNEGSKA (reference sequence). The CDR3 protein is CSARDQQWTGLSGANVLTF. CDR3 DNA sequence: TGCAGTGCTAGAGATCAACAATGGACAGGGCTCTCTGGGGCCAACGTCCTGACTTTC.

The rearrangement links TRBV5-5 to TRBJ2-7; 7 bases are a match to TRBD1. Germline CDR1 and CDR2: SGHKS and YYEKEE (reference sequence). This CDR3 contains 14 residues. V gave up 4 bases and J gave up 1 base; unmatched junction bases: 5. The CDR3 DNA is TGTGCCAGCAGCAATGGGGACAGATCCTACGAGCAGTACTTC. Translating it yields CASSNGDRSYEQYF. Based on the CDR3 plus reference TRBV5-5 and TRBJ2-7, the full variable domain is DAGVTQSPTHLIKTRGQQVTLRCSPISGHKSVSWYQQVLGQGPQFIFQYYEKEERGRGNFPDRFSARQFPNYSSELNVNALLLGDSALYLCASSNGDRSYEQYFGPGTRLTVT.

The chain joins TRBV15 to TRBJ2-5; perhaps TRBD2 as D (7 bases). Germline CDR1 LNHNV, CDR2 YYDKDF (reference sequence). The CDR3 loop spans 13 amino acids. V lost 5 bases to trimming and J lost 5 bases, with 12 bases between them. The CDR3 here is CATSGGGRETQYF. DNA for the CDR3: TGTGCCACCAGCGGGGGGGGGCGGGAGACCCAGTACTTC. Drawing the rest from reference TRBV15 and TRBJ2-5, the complete variable domain is DAMVIQNPRYQVTQFGKPVTLSCSQTLNHNVMYWYQQKSSQAPKLLFHYYDKDFNNEADTPDNFQSRRPNTSFCFLDIRSPGLGDTAMYLCATSGGGRETQYFGPGTRLLVL.

The chain is built from TRBV6-5 and TRBJ2-5, with D possibly TRBD2 on 7 matching bases. The CDR3 sequence is 17 residues long. Trimming removed 0 bases from V and 0 bases from J, with 14 bases in between. Germline V gene data show CDR1 as MNHEY and CDR2 as SVGAGI. The CDR3 loop is CASSYSNLGGDQETQYF. DNA for the CDR3: TGTGCCAGCAGTTACTCGAATTTAGGGGGGGACCAAGAGACCCAGTACTTC.

In this sample, this clonotype turned up a few times. The chain couples TRBV7-2 to TRBJ1-4, with 9 bases aligning to TRBD1. The germline V gene has CDR1 SGHTA and CDR2 FQGNSA. With V trimmed by 5 bases and J by 3 bases, 7 bases remained unmatched. CDR3 size: 16 residues. DNA for the CDR3: TGTGCCAGCAGCGGTACAGGGACAGGGCCTAATGAAAAACTGTTTTTT. Amino acid sequence: CASSGTGTGPNEKLFF.

This clonotype was seen just once. This chain connects TRBV11-2 to TRBJ2-7; D is uncertain. The CDR3 has 12 amino acids. Germline CDR1 SGHAT, CDR2 FQNNGV. The CDR3 DNA reads as TGTACCAGCAGCTTAAACGAGCACGAGCAGTACGTC. Residues: CTSSLNEHEQYV.

The rearrangement uses TRBV20-1 and TRBJ2-7; 9 bases match TRBD2. Germline V gene sequence: CDR1 DFQATT, CDR2 SNEGSKA (reference sequence). The CDR3 is 15 residues long. The V gene end was trimmed by 0 bases and the J gene end by 1 base; junction bases not matched to a gene: 4. The CDR3 sequence is CSAREWLAGSYEQYF. The CDR3 DNA follows: TGCAGTGCTAGAGAATGGCTAGCGGGGTCCTACGAGCAGTACTTC.

The V call is TRBV20-1, the J call TRBJ2-4, with 7 nucleotides matching TRBD1. V lost 5 bases and J lost 1; bases outside the gene matches: 11. The CDR3 runs to 16 residues. The germline V gene has CDR1 DFQATT and CDR2 SNEGSKA (reference sequence). CDR3 coding DNA: TGCAGTGCTGGCGGAAAGGGGGCAGCGGCCAAAAACATTCAGTACTTC. Translation gives CSAGGKGAAAKNIQYF.

Comments on this clonotype: A much larger clonotype is one base distant, so this may be a read error. The rearrangement uses TRBV27 and TRBJ2-1; D unclear. From germline, CDR1 is MNHEY and CDR2 SMNVEV (reference sequence). The CDR3 covers 11 residues. The DNA for the CDR3 is TGTACCAGCAGTTTGTATGCTGAGCAGTTCTTC. Translating it yields CTSSLYAEQFF.

This clonotype showed up just a few times. The chain is built from TRBV7-9 and TRBJ2-7; 7 bases line up with TRBD1. Trimming took 5 bases from V and 1 from J; bases not matched to a gene: 5. CDR3 length: 14 amino acids. Germline CDR1 and CDR2: SEHNR and FQNEAQ (reference sequence). The CDR3 DNA follows: TGTGCCAGCAGCAGACAGGGACGGTCCTACGAGCAGTACGTC. It is translated as CASSRQGRSYEQYV.

This chain joins TRBV6-6 and TRBJ1-4; 9 positions agree with TRBD1. J was trimmed by 6 bases and V by 7 bases; bases with no gene match: 6. Germline lookup yields CDR1 MNHNY and CDR2 SVGAGI (reference sequence). CDR3 length equals 14 residues. The CDR3 reads CASKDRGAYEKLFF. The CDR3 DNA is TGTGCCAGCAAAGACAGGGGGGCTTATGAAAAACTGTTTTTT.

This clonotype has just a few counts. This chain joins TRBV27 and TRBJ2-2; 13 positions match TRBD2. Germline V gene sequence: CDR1 MNHEY, CDR2 SMNVEV (reference sequence). CDR3 length equals 17 residues. The ends lost 4 bases at V and 4 bases at J; junction bases unmatched: 6. The CDR3 region is CASSSLTSGGVTGELFF. The CDR3 nucleotides read TGTGCCAGCAGTTCCCTTACTAGCGGGGGGGTCACCGGGGAGCTGTTTTTT.

In this sample, this clonotype turned up once. The chain links TRBV28 to TRBJ2-5, with D unresolved. The CDR3 length is 15 residues. The germline V gene encodes CDR1 MDHEN and CDR2 SYDVKM. Trimming took 5 bases from V and 3 from J, leaving 16 bases between them. The CDR3 nucleotides read TGTGCCAGCAGTCCTATGGGCTCAGGAGAAGAGACCCAGTACTTC. Encoded protein: CASSPMGSGEETQYF.

This clonotype appeared a few times. The chain carries TRBV15 and TRBJ1-2; D gene uncertain. CDR1 and CDR2 from the germline V gene are LNHNV and YYDKDF (reference sequence). The V gene lost 1 base and the J gene lost 6 bases, with 18 bases spanning the gap. CDR3 length: 16 amino acids. For the CDR3, the DNA is TGTGCCACCAGCAGAGTTCCCGGTGACGACCCAAATGGCTACACCTTC. It translates to CATSRVPGDDPNGYTF.